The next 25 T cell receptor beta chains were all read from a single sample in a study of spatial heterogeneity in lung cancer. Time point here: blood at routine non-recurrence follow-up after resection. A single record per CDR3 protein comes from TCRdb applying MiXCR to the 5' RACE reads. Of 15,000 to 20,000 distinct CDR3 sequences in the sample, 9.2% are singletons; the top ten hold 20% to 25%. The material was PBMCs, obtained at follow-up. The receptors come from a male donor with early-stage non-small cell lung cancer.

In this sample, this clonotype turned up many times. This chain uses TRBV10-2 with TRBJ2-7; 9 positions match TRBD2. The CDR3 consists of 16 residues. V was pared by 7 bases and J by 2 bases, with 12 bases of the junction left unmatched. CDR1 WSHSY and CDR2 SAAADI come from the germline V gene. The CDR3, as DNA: TGCGCCAGCACCTTGACTCCGGGACTAGCTCCCTACGAGCAGTACTTC. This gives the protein CASTLTPGLAPYEQYF.

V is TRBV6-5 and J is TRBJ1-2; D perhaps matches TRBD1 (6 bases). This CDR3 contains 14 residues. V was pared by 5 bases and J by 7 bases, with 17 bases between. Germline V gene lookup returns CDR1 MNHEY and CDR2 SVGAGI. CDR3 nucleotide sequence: TGTGCCAGCAGTGTCGGACAGAGGGCTGGTGGCTACACCTTC. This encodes CASSVGQRAGGYTF.

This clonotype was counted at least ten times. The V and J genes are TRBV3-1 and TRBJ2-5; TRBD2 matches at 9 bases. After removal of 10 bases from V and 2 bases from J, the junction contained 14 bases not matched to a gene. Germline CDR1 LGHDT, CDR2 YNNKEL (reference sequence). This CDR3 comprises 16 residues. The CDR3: CATSHRASGEQETQYF. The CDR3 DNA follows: TGTGCCACCTCTCACCGGGCTAGCGGGGAACAAGAGACCCAGTACTTC.

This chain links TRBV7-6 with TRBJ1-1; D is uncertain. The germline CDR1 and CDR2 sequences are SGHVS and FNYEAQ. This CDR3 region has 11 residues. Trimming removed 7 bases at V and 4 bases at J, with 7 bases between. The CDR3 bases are TGTGCCAGCAAGGCGGGCACTGAAGCTTTCTTT. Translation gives CASKAGTEAFF.

CDR3 amino acids: CASSLGPVETQYF. The CDR3 bases are TGTGCCAGCAGCTTAGGGCCAGTTGAGACCCAGTACTTC. This chain links TRBV7-2 with TRBJ2-5, with D hard to call. The CDR3 length is 13 residues. Per the germline V gene, CDR1 is SGHTA and CDR2 is FQGNSA. Between the trimmed V and J ends, which lost 1 base and 5 bases, there was a span of 8 bases.

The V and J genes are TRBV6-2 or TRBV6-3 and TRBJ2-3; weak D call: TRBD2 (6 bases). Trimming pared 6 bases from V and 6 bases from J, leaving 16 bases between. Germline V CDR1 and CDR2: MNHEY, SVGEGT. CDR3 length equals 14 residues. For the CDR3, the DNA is TGTGCCAGCAGGCCGGGACGGGGGTCGGATACGCAGTATTTT. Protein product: CASRPGRGSDTQYF.

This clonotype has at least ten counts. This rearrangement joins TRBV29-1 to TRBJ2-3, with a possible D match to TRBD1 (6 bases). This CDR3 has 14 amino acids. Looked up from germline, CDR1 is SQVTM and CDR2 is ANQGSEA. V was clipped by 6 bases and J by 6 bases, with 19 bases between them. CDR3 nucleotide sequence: TGCAGCGTGTACGCCAGGGGAGAGAGGGATACGCAGTATTTT. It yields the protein CSVYARGERDTQYF.

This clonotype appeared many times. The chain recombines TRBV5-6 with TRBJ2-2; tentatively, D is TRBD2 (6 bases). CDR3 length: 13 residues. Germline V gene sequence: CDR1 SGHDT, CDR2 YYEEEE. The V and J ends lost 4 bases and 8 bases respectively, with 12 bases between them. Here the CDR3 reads CASSRWGEGELFF. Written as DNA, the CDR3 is TGTGCCAGCAGCCGGTGGGGGGAAGGGGAGCTGTTTTTT.

The CDR3 is CASSEDSSYEQYF. The CDR3 DNA reads TGTGCCAGCAGTGAAGACTCGAGTTACGAGCAGTACTTC. The chain combines TRBV2 with TRBJ2-7; D remains ambiguous. The germline V and J ends were trimmed by 1 base and 4 bases, with 8 bases remaining between them. CDR3 size: 13 residues. The germline V gene encodes CDR1 SNHLY and CDR2 FYNNEI.

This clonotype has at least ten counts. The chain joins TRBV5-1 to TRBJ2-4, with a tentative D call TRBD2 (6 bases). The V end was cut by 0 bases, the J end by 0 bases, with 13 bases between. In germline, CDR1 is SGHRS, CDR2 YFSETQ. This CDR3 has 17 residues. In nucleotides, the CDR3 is TGCGCCAGCAGCTTGGCAGGCGGGGACCTAGCCAAAAACATTCAGTACTTC. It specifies CASSLAGGDLAKNIQYF.

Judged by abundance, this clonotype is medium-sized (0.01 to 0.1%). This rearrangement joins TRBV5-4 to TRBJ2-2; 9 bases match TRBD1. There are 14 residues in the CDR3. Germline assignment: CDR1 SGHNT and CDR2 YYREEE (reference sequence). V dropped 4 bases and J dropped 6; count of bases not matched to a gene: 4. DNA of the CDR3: TGTGCCAGCAGCGCGGGACAGGGCCCCGGGGAGCTGTTTTTT. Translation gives CASSAGQGPGELFF.

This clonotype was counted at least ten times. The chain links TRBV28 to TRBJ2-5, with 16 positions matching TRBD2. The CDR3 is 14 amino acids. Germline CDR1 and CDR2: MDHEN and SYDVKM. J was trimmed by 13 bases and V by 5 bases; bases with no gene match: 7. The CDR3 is CASSQGLAGGQPYF. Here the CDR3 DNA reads TGTGCCAGCAGTCAGGGACTAGCGGGGGGGCAACCGTACTTC.

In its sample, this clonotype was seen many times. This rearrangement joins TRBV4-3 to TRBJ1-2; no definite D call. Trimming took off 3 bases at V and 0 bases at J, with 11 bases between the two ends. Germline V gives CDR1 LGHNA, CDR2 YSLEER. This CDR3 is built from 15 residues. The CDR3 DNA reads TGCGCCAGCAGCCAGCAGCCGGACTCTAACTATGGCTACACCTTC. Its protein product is CASSQQPDSNYGYTF.

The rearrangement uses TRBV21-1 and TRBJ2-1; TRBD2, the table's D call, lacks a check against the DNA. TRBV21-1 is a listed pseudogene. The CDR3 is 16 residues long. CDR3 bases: TGTGCCAGCAGCATGGGGCCGGGACTAGCGGACAATGAGCAGTTCTTC. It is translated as CASSMGPGLADNEQFF.

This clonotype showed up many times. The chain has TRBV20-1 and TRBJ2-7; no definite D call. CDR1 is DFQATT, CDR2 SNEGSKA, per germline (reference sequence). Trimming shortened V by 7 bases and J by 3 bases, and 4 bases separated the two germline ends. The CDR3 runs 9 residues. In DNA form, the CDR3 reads TGCAGTGATAACTACGAGCAGTACTTC. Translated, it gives CSDNYEQYF.

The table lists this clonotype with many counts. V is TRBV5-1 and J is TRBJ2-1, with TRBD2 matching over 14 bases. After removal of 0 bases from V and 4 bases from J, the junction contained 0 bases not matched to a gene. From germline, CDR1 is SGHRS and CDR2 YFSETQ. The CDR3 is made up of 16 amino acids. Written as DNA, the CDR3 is TGCGCCAGCAGCTTGGGACTAGCGGGAGGGTACAATGAGCAGTTCTTC. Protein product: CASSLGLAGGYNEQFF.

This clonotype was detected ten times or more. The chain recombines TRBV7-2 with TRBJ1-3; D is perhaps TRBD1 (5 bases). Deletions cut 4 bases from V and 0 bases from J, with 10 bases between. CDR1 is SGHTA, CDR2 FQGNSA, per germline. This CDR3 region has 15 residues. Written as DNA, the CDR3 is TGTGCCAGCAGCTACGGACATCTCTCTGGAAACACCATATATTTT. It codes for CASSYGHLSGNTIYF.

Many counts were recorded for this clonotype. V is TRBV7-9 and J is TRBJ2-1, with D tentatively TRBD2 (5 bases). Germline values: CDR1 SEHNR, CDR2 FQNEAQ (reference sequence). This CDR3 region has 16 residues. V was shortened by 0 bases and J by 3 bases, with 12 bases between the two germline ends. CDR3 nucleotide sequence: TGTGCCAGCAGCTTAGCGGACTCAGCAGACTACAATGAGCAGTTCTTC. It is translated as CASSLADSADYNEQFF.

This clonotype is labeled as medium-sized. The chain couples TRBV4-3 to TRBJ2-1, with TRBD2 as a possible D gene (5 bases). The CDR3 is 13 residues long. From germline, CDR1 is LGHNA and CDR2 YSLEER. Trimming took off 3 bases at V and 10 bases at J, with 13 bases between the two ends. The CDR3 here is CASSQDGVGEQFF. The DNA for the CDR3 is TGCGCCAGCAGCCAGGACGGGGTGGGAGAGCAGTTCTTC.

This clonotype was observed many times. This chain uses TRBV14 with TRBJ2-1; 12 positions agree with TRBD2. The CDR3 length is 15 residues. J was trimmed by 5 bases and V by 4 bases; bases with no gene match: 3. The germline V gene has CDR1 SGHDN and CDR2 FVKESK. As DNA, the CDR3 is TGTGCCAGCAGCCTCAGACTAGCGGGAGACAATGAGCAGTTCTTC. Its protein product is CASSLRLAGDNEQFF.

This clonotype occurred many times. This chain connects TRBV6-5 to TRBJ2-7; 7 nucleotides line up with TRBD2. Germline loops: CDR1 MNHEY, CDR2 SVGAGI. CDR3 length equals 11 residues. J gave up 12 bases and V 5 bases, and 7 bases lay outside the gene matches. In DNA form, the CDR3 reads TGTGCCAGCAGTGGGGGGGGGACCAGGTACTTC. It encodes CASSGGGTRYF.

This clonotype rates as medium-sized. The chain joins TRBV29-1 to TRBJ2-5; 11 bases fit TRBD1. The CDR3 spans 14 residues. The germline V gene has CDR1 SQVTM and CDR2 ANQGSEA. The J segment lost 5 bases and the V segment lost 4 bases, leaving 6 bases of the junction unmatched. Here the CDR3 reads CSVAWTGGSETQYF. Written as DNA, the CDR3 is TGCAGCGTTGCCTGGACAGGGGGCAGTGAGACCCAGTACTTC.

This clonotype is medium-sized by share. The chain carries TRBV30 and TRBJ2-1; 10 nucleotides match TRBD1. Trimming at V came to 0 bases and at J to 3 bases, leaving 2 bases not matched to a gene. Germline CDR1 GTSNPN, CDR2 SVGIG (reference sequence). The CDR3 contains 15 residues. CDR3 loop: CAWSVRTGGYNEQFF. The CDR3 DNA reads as TGTGCCTGGAGTGTTCGGACAGGGGGCTACAATGAGCAGTTCTTC.

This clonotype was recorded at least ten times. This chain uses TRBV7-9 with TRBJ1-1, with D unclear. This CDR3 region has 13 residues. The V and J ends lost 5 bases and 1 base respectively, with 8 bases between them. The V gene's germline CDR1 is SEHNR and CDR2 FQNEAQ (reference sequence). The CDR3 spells CASSRPRNTEAFF. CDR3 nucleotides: TGTGCCAGCAGCCGCCCTCGGAACACTGAAGCTTTCTTT.

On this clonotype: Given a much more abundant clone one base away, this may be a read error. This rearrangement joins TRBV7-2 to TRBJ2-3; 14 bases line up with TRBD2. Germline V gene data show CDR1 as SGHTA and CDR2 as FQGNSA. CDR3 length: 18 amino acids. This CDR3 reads CVSSPGLAGGAFTDTQYF. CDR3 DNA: TGTGTCAGCAGCCCCGGACTAGCGGGGGGCGCCTTCACAGATACGCAGTATTTT.